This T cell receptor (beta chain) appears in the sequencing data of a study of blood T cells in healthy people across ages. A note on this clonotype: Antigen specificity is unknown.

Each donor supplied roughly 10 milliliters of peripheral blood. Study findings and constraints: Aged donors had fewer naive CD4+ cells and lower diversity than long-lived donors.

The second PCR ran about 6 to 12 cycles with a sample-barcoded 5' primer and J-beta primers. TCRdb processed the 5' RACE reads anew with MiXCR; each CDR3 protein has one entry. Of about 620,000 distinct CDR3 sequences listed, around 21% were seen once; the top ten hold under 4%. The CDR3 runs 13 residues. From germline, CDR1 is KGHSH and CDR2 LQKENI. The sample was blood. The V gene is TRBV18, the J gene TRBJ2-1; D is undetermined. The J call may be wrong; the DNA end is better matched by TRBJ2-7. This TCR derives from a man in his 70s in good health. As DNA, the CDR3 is TGTGCCAGCTCACCAAACAACAATGGCGAGCAGTACTTC. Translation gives CASSPNNNGEQYF.